This T cell receptor (beta chain) was recorded in a study of control samples from healthy donors and cancer patients. Assay used: immunoSEQ multiplex PCR; TCRdb lists only in-frame clones, some missing. The sample includes about 130,000 clones, about 90% of them seen just once. Germline CDR1 and CDR2: LNHNV and YYDKDF (reference sequence). The CDR3 runs to 17 residues. V shed 0 bases and J shed 3 bases, with 18 bases lying between them. This clone was found once. The sequencing input was blood. The receptor was isolated from a man between 18 and 29 years old in good health. This chain uses TRBV15 with TRBJ2-7; D not resolved. CDR3 region: CATSRDGIGRPFYEQYF. CDR3 coding DNA: TGTGCCACCAGCAGAGATGGTATAGGCAGACCGTTCTACGAGCAGTACTTC.